This TCR beta chain was captured by sequencing in a study of blood T cells in healthy people across ages. Overall study context: Template switching recovered approximately one barcoded beta molecule for every two T cells.

This clonotype was recorded once. The authors ran a second PCR of 7 to 11 cycles using a sample-barcoded 5' primer and a J-beta primer mix. There were at least 3 million CDR3-containing paired-end reads obtained from each sample. TCRdb re-called the 5' RACE reads with MiXCR, one entry per CDR3 protein. Altogether approximately 830,000 distinct CDR3 sequences are present, 62% being singletons, with the ten largest covering 28%. The material sequenced was blood. The sequence was obtained from a man in his thirties or forties in good health.

CDR3: CASSLAEGSSGYTF. In DNA, the CDR3 is TGCGCCAGCAGCTTGGCCGAGGGAAGCTCTGGCTACACCTTC. The V and J genes are TRBV5-1 and TRBJ1-2, with D uncertain. CDR3 length: 14 residues. V lost 0 bases, J lost 7 bases, and 13 bases lay in between. CDR1 SGHRS and CDR2 YFSETQ come from the germline V gene.